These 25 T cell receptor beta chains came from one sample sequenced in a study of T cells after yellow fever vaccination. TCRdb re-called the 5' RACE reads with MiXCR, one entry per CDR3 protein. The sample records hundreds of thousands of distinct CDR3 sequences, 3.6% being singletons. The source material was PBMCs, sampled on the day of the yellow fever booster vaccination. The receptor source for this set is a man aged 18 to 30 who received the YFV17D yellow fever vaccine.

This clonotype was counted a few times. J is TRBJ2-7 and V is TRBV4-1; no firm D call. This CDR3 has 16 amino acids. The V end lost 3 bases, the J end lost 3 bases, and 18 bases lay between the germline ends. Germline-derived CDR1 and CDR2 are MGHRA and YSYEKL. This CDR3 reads CASSHPIRSTVYEQYF. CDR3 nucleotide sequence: TGCGCCAGCAGCCACCCCATCCGAAGCACAGTCTACGAGCAGTACTTC.

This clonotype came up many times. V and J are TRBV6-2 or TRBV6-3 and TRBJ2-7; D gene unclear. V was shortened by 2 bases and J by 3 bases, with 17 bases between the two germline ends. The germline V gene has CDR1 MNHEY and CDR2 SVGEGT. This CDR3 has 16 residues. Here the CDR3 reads CASSYDPYGSSYEQYV. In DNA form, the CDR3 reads TGTGCCAGCAGTTACGACCCATACGGGTCAAGCTACGAGCAGTACGTC.

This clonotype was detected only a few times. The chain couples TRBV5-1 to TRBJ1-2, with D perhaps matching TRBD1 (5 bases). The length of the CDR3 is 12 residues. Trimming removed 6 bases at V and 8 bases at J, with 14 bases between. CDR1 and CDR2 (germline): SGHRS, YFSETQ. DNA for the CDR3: TGCGCCAGCACGGATCAGGGTACGGGCTACACCTTC. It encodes CASTDQGTGYTF.

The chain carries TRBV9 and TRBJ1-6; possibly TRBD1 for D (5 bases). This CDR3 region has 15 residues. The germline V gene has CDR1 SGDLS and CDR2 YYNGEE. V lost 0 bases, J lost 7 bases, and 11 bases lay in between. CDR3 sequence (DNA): TGTGCCAGCAGCGTAGAAGGGGATGGAAATTCACCCCTCCACTTT. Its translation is CASSVEGDGNSPLHF.

CDR3 region: CASKDRDNQPQHF. CDR3 nucleotides: TGTGCCAGCAAGGACAGGGACAATCAGCCCCAGCATTTT. The chain combines TRBV25-1 with TRBJ1-5, with 8 bases lining up with TRBD1. This CDR3 has 13 amino acids. After removal of 7 bases from V and 3 bases from J, the junction contained 2 bases not matched to a gene. Germline V gene lookup returns CDR1 MGHDK and CDR2 SYGVNS.

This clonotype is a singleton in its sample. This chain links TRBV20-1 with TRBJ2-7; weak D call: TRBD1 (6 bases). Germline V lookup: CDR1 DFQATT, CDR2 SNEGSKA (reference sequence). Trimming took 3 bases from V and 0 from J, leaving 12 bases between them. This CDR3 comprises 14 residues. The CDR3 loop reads CSASSDRSSYEQYF. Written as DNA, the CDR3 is TGCAGTGCTAGTTCCGACAGGAGCTCCTACGAGCAGTACTTC.

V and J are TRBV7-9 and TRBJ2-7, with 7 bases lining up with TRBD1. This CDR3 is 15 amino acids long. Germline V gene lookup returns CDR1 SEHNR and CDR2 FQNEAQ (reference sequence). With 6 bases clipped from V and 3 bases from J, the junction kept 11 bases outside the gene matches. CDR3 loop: CASSSKTGRNYEQYF. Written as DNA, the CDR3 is TGTGCCAGCAGTTCAAAGACAGGGAGAAACTACGAGCAGTACTTC.

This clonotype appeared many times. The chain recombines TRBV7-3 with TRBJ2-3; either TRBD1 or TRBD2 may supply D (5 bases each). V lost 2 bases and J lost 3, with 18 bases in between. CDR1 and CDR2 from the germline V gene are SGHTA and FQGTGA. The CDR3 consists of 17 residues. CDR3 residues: CASSLWSIGGPTDTQYF. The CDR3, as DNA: TGTGCCAGCAGCTTATGGTCGATTGGGGGTCCGACAGATACGCAGTATTTT.

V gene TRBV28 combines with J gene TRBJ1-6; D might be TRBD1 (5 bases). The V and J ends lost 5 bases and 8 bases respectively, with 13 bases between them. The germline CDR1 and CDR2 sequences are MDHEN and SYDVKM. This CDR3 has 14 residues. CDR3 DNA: TGTGCCAGCAGTCCGGCACAGGAGTATTCACCCCTCCACTTT. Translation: CASSPAQEYSPLHF.

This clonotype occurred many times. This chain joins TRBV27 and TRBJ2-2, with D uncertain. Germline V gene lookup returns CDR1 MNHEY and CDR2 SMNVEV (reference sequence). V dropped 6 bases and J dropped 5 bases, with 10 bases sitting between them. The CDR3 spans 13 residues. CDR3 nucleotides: TGTGCCAGCAGCCGATCGTTGACCGGGGAGCTGTTTTTT. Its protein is CASSRSLTGELFF.

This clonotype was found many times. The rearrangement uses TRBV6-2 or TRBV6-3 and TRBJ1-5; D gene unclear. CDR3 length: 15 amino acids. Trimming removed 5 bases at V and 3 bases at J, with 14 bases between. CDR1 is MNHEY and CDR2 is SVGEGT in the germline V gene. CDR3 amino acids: CASSEPLSFNQPQHF. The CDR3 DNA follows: TGTGCCAGCAGTGAGCCCCTCTCCTTCAATCAGCCCCAGCATTTT.

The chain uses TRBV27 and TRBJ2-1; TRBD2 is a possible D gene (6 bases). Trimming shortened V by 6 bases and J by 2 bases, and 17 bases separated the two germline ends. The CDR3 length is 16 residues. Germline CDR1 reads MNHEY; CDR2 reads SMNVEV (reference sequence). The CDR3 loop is CASRQYAGNPYNEQFF. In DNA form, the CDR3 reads TGTGCCAGCAGGCAATACGCGGGGAACCCCTACAATGAGCAGTTCTTC.

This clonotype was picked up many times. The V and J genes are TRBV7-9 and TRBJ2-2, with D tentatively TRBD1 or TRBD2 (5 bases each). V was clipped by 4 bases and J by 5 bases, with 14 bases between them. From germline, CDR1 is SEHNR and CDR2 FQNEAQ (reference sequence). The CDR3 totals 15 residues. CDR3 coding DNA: TGTGCCAGCAGCTCACCCTTTGGGACGACCGGGGAGCTGTTTTTT. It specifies CASSSPFGTTGELFF.

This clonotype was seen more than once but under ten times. The chain's CDR3 is CASSRESPGDNEQFF. The CDR3 nucleotides read TGTGCCAGCAGCCGAGAATCCCCGGGGGACAATGAGCAGTTCTTC. This rearrangement joins TRBV7-2 to TRBJ2-1, with a weak D call TRBD2 (6 bases). V lost 5 bases and J 5 bases, leaving 16 bases between the germline ends. The CDR3 has 15 amino acids. The germline CDR1 and CDR2 sequences are SGHTA and FQGNSA.

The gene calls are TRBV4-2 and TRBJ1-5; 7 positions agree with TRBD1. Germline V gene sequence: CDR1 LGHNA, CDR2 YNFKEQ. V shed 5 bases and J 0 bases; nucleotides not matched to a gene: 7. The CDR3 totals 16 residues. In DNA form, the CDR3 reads TGTGCCAGCAGCTCCGCCGGGACAGATAGCAATCAGCCCCAGCATTTT. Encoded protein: CASSSAGTDSNQPQHF.

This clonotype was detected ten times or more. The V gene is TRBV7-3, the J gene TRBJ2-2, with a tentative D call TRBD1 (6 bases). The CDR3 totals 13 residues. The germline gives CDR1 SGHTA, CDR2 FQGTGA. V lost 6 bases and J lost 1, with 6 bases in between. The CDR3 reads CASRGQNTGELFF. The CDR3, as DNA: TGTGCCAGCAGGGGACAGAACACCGGGGAGCTGTTTTTT.

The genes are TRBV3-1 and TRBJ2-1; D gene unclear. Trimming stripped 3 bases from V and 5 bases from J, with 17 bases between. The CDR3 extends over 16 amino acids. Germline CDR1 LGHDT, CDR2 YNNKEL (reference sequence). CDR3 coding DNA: TGTGCCAGCAGCCATCTTCATCGGGCAGGCAACAATGAGCAGTTCTTC. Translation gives CASSHLHRAGNNEQFF.

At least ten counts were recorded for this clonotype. CDR3 amino acids: CASSDRTSSYNEQFF. CDR3 sequence (DNA): TGTGCCAGCAGCGATCGGACTAGCTCCTACAATGAGCAGTTCTTC. The chain employs TRBV6-5 and TRBJ2-1; 7 nucleotides line up with TRBD2. CDR1 MNHEY and CDR2 SVGAGI come from the germline V gene. This CDR3 has 15 amino acids. V dropped 6 bases and J dropped 0; count of bases not matched to a gene: 5.

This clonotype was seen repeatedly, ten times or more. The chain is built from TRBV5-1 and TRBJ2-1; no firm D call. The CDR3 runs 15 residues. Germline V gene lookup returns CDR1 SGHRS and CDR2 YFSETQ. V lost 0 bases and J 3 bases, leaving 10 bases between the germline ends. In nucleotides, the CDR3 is TGCGCCAGCAGCTTGGGGGATTCCGTCTACAATGAGCAGTTCTTC. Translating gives CASSLGDSVYNEQFF.

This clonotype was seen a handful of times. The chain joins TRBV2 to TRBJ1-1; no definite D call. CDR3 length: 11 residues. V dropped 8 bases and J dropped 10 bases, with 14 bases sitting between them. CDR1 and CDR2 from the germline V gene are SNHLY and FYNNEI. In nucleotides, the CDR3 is TGTGCCAGCTCGCTAACTCGAGGAGCTTTCTTT. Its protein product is CASSLTRGAFF.

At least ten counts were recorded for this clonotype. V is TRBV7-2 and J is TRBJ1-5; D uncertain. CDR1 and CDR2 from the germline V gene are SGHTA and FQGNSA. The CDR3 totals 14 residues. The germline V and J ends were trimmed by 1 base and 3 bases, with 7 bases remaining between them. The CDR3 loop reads CASSLGLINQPQHF. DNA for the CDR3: TGTGCCAGCAGCTTAGGACTTATCAATCAGCCCCAGCATTTT.

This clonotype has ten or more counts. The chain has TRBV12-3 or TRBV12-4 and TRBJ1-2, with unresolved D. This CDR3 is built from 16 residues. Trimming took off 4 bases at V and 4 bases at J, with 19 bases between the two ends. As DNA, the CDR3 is TGTGCCAGCAGTTCAGGAACGGGAGTATCAGGCTATGGCTACACCTTC. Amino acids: CASSSGTGVSGYGYTF.

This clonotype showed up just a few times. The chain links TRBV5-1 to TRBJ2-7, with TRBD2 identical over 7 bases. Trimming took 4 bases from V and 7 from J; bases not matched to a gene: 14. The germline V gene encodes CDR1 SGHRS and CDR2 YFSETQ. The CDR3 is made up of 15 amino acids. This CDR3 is CASSGTFAGVREQYF. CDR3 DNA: TGCGCCAGCAGCGGGACCTTCGCGGGGGTAAGGGAGCAGTACTTC.

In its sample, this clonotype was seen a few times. DNA of the CDR3: TGTGCCAGCAGCTTGGACAACGGGTTTCGCACAGATACGCAGTATTTT. Translation: CASSLDNGFRTDTQYF. The rearrangement uses TRBV5-6 and TRBJ2-3; D gene uncertain. Germline CDR1 SGHDT, CDR2 YYEEEE. This CDR3 spans 16 amino acids. With 0 bases removed from V and 1 base from J, the gap between germline ends came to 12 bases.

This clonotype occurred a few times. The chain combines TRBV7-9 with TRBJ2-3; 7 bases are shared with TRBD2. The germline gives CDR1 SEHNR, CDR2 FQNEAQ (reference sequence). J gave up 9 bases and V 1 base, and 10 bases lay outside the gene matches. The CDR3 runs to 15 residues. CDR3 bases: TGTGCCAGCAGCTTAGTTGGGGAGGGCCAAGGAACGCAGTATTTT. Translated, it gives CASSLVGEGQGTQYF.